Following are 18 T cell receptor beta chains from one sample sequenced in a study of T cell repertoires and HLA-DP antigens. For these TCRs, the target antigens are not known. Clones were sequenced by immunoSEQ multiplex PCR, and TCRdb holds only the in-frame ones, with some missing. The table shows fewer than 75,000 clones, with roughly 78% occurring only once. The sequencing sample was made of CD4+ T cells from PBMCs. The receptors were sampled from a man in his fifties or sixties in good health and CMV-seronegative.

This clone was counted a few times. The chain is built from TRBV4-2 and TRBJ2-3, with 8 bases that match TRBD2. V lost 1 base, J lost 2 bases, and 11 bases stayed unmatched. Germline CDR1 is LGHNA and CDR2 is YNFKEQ. The CDR3 spans 18 residues. As DNA, the CDR3 is TGTGCCAGCAGCCAAGTCGATAGGGCGGGAGGCCCCACAGATACGCAGTATTTT. Translation: CASSQVDRAGGPTDTQYF.

This rearrangement joins TRBV9 to TRBJ2-3; no definite D call. Trimming pared 0 bases from V and 3 bases from J, leaving 11 bases between. Germline V gene lookup returns CDR1 SGDLS and CDR2 YYNGEE. The CDR3 runs to 15 residues. The CDR3 sequence is CASSVGGIGTDTQYF. The CDR3, as DNA: TGTGCCAGCAGCGTAGGGGGTATAGGGACAGATACGCAGTATTTT. Full variable domain (outside the CDR3, taken from reference TRBV9 and TRBJ2-3): DSGVTQTPKHLITATGQRVTLRCSPRSGDLSVYWYQQSLDQGLQFLIQYYNGEERAKGNILERFSAQQFPDLHSELNLSSLELGDSALYFCASSVGGIGTDTQYFGPGTRLTVL.

The V gene is TRBV4-3, the J gene TRBJ2-5, with D perhaps TRBD1 (8 bases). This CDR3 comprises 17 residues. CDR1 and CDR2 (germline): LGHNA, YSLEER. Trimming took 4 bases from V and 5 from J, leaving 23 bases between them. The CDR3 loop is CASSRTTGGGPGETQYF. The CDR3 nucleotides read TGCGCCAGCAGCCGGACTACAGGGGGAGGGCCTGGTGAGACCCAGTACTTC.

J is TRBJ2-3 and V is TRBV29-1, with D possibly TRBD2 on 6 matching bases. Per germline, CDR1 SQVTM and CDR2 ANQGSEA. The length of the CDR3 is 11 residues. The V gene lost 6 bases and the J gene lost 7 bases, with 11 bases spanning the gap. Here the CDR3 reads CSVELANTQYF. CDR3 bases: TGCAGCGTCGAACTAGCAAATACGCAGTATTTT.

The rearrangement uses TRBV2 and TRBJ2-7; D assignment may be TRBD1 or TRBD2 (6 bases each). V was pared by 6 bases and J by 9 bases, with 9 bases between. The germline gives CDR1 SNHLY, CDR2 FYNNEI. The CDR3 runs 10 residues. DNA for the CDR3: TGTGCCAGCAGGAAGGGGGGGCAGTACTTC. Its protein product is CASRKGGQYF. The entire variable domain, with the rest obtained from reference TRBV2 and TRBJ2-7, is as follows: EPEVTQTPSHQVTQMGQEVILRCVPISNHLYFYWYRQILGQKVEFLVSFYNNEISEKSEIFDDQFSVERPDGSNFTLKIRSTKLEDSAMYFCASRKGGQYFGPGTRLTVT.

This rearrangement joins TRBV27 to TRBJ1-3; D is undetermined. The CDR3 runs 13 residues. CDR1 is MNHEY and CDR2 is SMNVEV in the germline V gene (reference sequence). V gave up 8 bases and J gave up 0 bases, with 8 bases separating them. Here the CDR3 reads CASRDNSGNTIYF. CDR3 bases: TGTGCCAGCCGTGACAACTCTGGAAACACCATATATTTT.

This chain uses TRBV7-2 with TRBJ1-3; D is perhaps TRBD1 (6 bases). This CDR3 is built from 16 residues. V shed 1 base and J shed 0 bases, with 10 bases lying between them. Germline V gives CDR1 SGHTA, CDR2 FQGNSA. The CDR3 region is CASSLGRRGSGNTIYF. The CDR3 bases are TGTGCCAGCAGCTTAGGTCGCAGGGGCTCTGGAAACACCATATATTTT.

In DNA, the CDR3 is TGTGCCAGCAGCTTCGGGACAGGAACTAGCAATCAGCCCCAGCATTTT. Translating it yields CASSFGTGTSNQPQHF. The chain recombines TRBV5-6 with TRBJ1-5; 8 bases are a match to TRBD1. Germline V gene sequence: CDR1 SGHDT, CDR2 YYEEEE. The V gene end was trimmed by 2 bases and the J gene end by 0 bases; junction bases not matched to a gene: 4. The length of the CDR3 is 16 residues.

V gene TRBV19 combines with J gene TRBJ2-3; D unclear. In germline, CDR1 is LNHDA, CDR2 SQIVND (reference sequence). Trimming took off 3 bases at V and 2 bases at J, with 9 bases between the two ends. The CDR3 is 14 amino acids. The CDR3 here is CASSMSRDTDTQYF. CDR3 nucleotide sequence: TGTGCCAGTAGTATGTCTAGGGACACAGATACGCAGTATTTT.

The chain links TRBV19 to TRBJ1-2; possibly TRBD1 for D (5 bases). CDR1 and CDR2 (germline): LNHDA, SQIVND (reference sequence). The CDR3 loop spans 14 amino acids. With 6 bases removed from V and 4 bases from J, the gap between germline ends came to 15 bases. This chain's CDR3 is CASSRDHSFYGYTF. The CDR3 DNA reads TGTGCCAGTAGCAGGGACCATTCCTTCTATGGCTACACCTTC.

J is TRBJ2-3 and V is TRBV5-1, with 10 bases aligning to TRBD1. This CDR3 region has 15 residues. Germline CDR1 is SGHRS and CDR2 is YFSETQ. V was pared by 5 bases and J by 5 bases, with 8 bases of the junction left unmatched. In nucleotides, the CDR3 is TGCGCCAGCAGTGACCCCGGGACAGGGGTAGATACGCAGTATTTT. Protein sequence: CASSDPGTGVDTQYF. Together with reference TRBV5-1 and TRBJ2-3, the CDR3 gives the full variable domain: KAGVTQTPRYLIKTRGQQVTLSCSPISGHRSVSWYQQTPGQGLQFLFEYFSETQRNKGNFPGRFSGRQFSNSRSEMNVSTLELGDSALYLCASSDPGTGVDTQYFGPGTRLTVL.

This clone has just a few counts. V gene TRBV9 combines with J gene TRBJ1-1; no clear D. The CDR3 contains 14 residues. The V gene lost 0 bases and the J gene lost 4 bases, with 10 bases spanning the gap. CDR1 and CDR2 from the germline V gene are SGDLS and YYNGEE. The CDR3 loop is CASSVATSVTEAFF. The CDR3 DNA sequence: TGTGCCAGCAGCGTAGCTACCAGCGTCACTGAAGCTTTCTTT.

The V gene is TRBV7-2, the J gene TRBJ1-4; D is perhaps TRBD1 (6 bases). The germline V gene has CDR1 SGHTA and CDR2 FQGNSA. There are 16 residues in the CDR3. V dropped 5 bases and J dropped 3 bases, with 16 bases sitting between them. In nucleotides, the CDR3 is TGTGCCAGCAGCGAACGCCTGGGACACTCTAATGAAAAACTGTTTTTT. Translating gives CASSERLGHSNEKLFF.

The rearrangement joins TRBV19 to TRBJ1-5; possibly TRBD1 for D (5 bases). The V end was cut by 5 bases, the J end by 2 bases, with 10 bases between. Germline V lookup: CDR1 LNHDA, CDR2 SQIVND (reference sequence). The CDR3 sequence is 14 residues long. The CDR3 loop reads CASSPRQRNQPQHF. CDR3 DNA sequence: TGTGCCAGTAGTCCACGACAGCGCAATCAGCCCCAGCATTTT. Combining the CDR3 with reference TRBV19 and TRBJ1-5 gives the whole variable domain DGGITQSPKYLFRKEGQNVTLSCEQNLNHDAMYWYRQDPGQGLRLIYYSQIVNDFQKGDIAEGYSVSREKKESFPLTVTSAQKNPTAFYLCASSPRQRNQPQHFGDGTRLSIL.

In this sample, this clone turned up a few times. V and J are TRBV19 and TRBJ1-5; a possible D gene is TRBD1 (5 bases). In germline, CDR1 is LNHDA, CDR2 SQIVND (reference sequence). The ends were cut back, 7 bases at V and 2 bases at J, with 18 bases in the middle. The CDR3 loop spans 16 amino acids. The DNA of the CDR3 is TGTGCCAGTACCCGAGATTGGGCGGGGGGCAATCAGCCCCAGCATTTT. This encodes CASTRDWAGGNQPQHF. The entire variable domain, with the rest obtained from reference TRBV19 and TRBJ1-5, is as follows: DGGITQSPKYLFRKEGQNVTLSCEQNLNHDAMYWYRQDPGQGLRLIYYSQIVNDFQKGDIAEGYSVSREKKESFPLTVTSAQKNPTAFYLCASTRDWAGGNQPQHFGDGTRLSIL.

The genes are TRBV5-1 and TRBJ2-6, with D possibly called TRBD1 or TRBD2 (6 bases each). Germline-derived CDR1 and CDR2 are SGHRS and YFSETQ. This CDR3 has 16 residues. The V and J ends lost 4 bases and 0 bases respectively, with 11 bases between them. The CDR3 protein is CASSVGGGSGANVLTF. The DNA for the CDR3 is TGCGCCAGCAGCGTCGGGGGCGGCTCTGGGGCCAACGTCCTGACTTTC.

The chain combines TRBV5-5 with TRBJ1-3, with D unresolved. Trimming removed 0 bases at V and 0 bases at J, with 10 bases between. This CDR3 is built from 16 residues. Per germline, CDR1 SGHKS and CDR2 YYEKEE (reference sequence). CDR3 in amino acids: CASSLVGDLSGNTIYF. CDR3 DNA sequence: TGTGCCAGCAGCTTGGTGGGAGACCTCTCTGGAAACACCATATATTTT.

The chain is built from TRBV19 and TRBJ2-7; unclear D gene. The germline V gene encodes CDR1 LNHDA and CDR2 SQIVND (reference sequence). The CDR3 loop spans 15 amino acids. V was cut by 0 bases and J by 1 base, with 10 bases left in between. CDR3 in amino acids: CASSIDLDSSYEQYV. CDR3 in DNA: TGTGCCAGTAGTATAGACCTAGATAGTTCCTACGAGCAGTACGTC.